Below are 22 T cell receptor beta chains sequenced from a single sample in a study of identical twins. TCRdb recomputed calls from the 5' RACE reads with MiXCR, one row per CDR3 protein. The sample has roughly 770,000 distinct CDR3 sequences; about 20% are singletons. The sample was also reused in another study, on T cells expressing NK-cell markers.

The material sequenced was PBMCs. The source of these receptors is a young woman in good health.

V gene TRBV7-6 combines with J gene TRBJ1-5; 9 nucleotides match TRBD1. The V segment lost 2 bases and the J segment 6 bases; nucleotides outside the gene matches: 5. CDR3 length: 15 amino acids. The germline CDR1 and CDR2 sequences are SGHVS and FNYEAQ. The CDR3 loop is CASSLHGTGIQPQHF. DNA for the CDR3: TGTGCCAGCAGCTTACACGGGACAGGGATTCAGCCCCAGCATTTT.

This clonotype was observed a handful of times. The rearrangement uses TRBV7-3 and TRBJ2-7; D is ambiguous. Germline lookup yields CDR1 SGHTA and CDR2 FQGTGA. This CDR3 has 12 amino acids. The ends were cut back, 4 bases at V and 7 bases at J, with 11 bases in the middle. The CDR3 sequence: CASSSSSREQYF. CDR3 bases: TGTGCCAGCAGCTCCTCCTCTAGGGAGCAGTACTTC.

This clonotype was seen more than once but under ten times. CDR3 protein: CASSDPFISSYNEQFF. In nucleotides, the CDR3 is TGTGCCAGCAGTGACCCTTTTATAAGCTCCTACAATGAGCAGTTCTTC. The chain uses TRBV6-2 or TRBV6-3 and TRBJ2-1; unclear D gene. Germline values: CDR1 MNHEY, CDR2 SVGEGT. The CDR3 loop spans 16 amino acids. Trimming took 5 bases from V and 0 from J, leaving 14 bases between them.

Comment on this clonotype: A read error may explain this, as a much larger clone is one base away. The chain combines TRBV6-5 with TRBJ1-1; TRBD1 matches 8 bases. This CDR3 region has 15 residues. The V gene's germline CDR1 is MNHEY and CDR2 SVGAGI. V lost 6 bases, J lost 9 bases, and 15 bases stayed unmatched. The CDR3 reads CASSYRSARGPKAFF. The CDR3 nucleotides are TGTGCCAGCAGCTATAGGTCCGCCAGGGGGCCCAAAGCTTTCTTT.

This chain uses TRBV11-2 with TRBJ2-7; 9 nucleotides align to TRBD2. V trimming: 3 bases; J trimming: 4 bases; junction bases outside the gene matches: 25. The CDR3 contains 21 residues. Germline V CDR1 and CDR2: SGHAT, FQNNGV. For the CDR3, the DNA is TGTGCCAGCAGCTTTCGGGACACAGGCCTAGCGGGATCAAGCAAAATTTACGAGCAGTACTTC. This gives the protein CASSFRDTGLAGSSKIYEQYF. The full variable domain, with the rest looked up from reference TRBV11-2 and TRBJ2-7, is EAGVAQSPRYKIIEKRQSVAFWCNPISGHATLYWYQQILGQGPKLLIQFQNNGVVDDSQLPKDRFSAERLKGVDSTLKIQPAKLEDSAVYLCASSFRDTGLAGSSKIYEQYFGPGTRLTVT.

This clonotype showed up many times. Germline is not matched at one junction end, which may reflect a read error. The CDR3 sequence is CASSEYREAFF. DNA for the CDR3: TGTGCCAGCAGCGAATACCGAGAAGCTTTCTTT. The chain recombines TRBV25-1 with TRBJ1-1, with no clear D. The CDR3 contains 11 residues. Germline V CDR1 and CDR2: MGHDK, SYGVNS.

The V call is TRBV5-1, the J call TRBJ2-2, with 8 bases aligning to TRBD2. This CDR3 spans 15 amino acids. V was clipped by 1 base and J by 4 bases; unmatched bases: 3. Germline V gene sequence: CDR1 SGHRS, CDR2 YFSETQ. CDR3 in amino acids: CASSLISGATGELFF. CDR3 nucleotide sequence: TGCGCCAGCAGCTTGATTAGCGGGGCCACCGGGGAGCTGTTTTTT.

The sample holds many counts of this clonotype. The J gene is TRBJ2-3, the V gene TRBV7-9, with TRBD1 matching over 9 bases. With V trimmed by 3 bases and J by 4 bases, 2 bases remained unmatched. The CDR3 is 14 amino acids. Germline V gene lookup returns CDR1 SEHNR and CDR2 FQNEAQ (reference sequence). CDR3 sequence reads: CASSLTGGPDTQYF. CDR3 DNA: TGTGCCAGCAGCTTGACAGGGGGTCCAGATACGCAGTATTTT.

The J gene is TRBJ2-3, the V gene TRBV4-2; weak D call: TRBD2 (6 bases). CDR1 and CDR2 (germline): LGHNA, YNFKEQ. The CDR3 has 18 amino acids. The V end was cut by 0 bases, the J end by 0 bases, with 16 bases between. The CDR3 coding sequence is TGTGCCAGCAGCCAAGATCGGGGAGCGGGTACTAGCACAGATACGCAGTATTTT. Amino acid sequence: CASSQDRGAGTSTDTQYF.

The chain couples TRBV7-9 to TRBJ2-7; 7 bases align to TRBD1. The J segment lost 1 base and the V segment lost 6 bases, leaving 12 bases of the junction unmatched. This CDR3 region has 16 residues. CDR1 SEHNR and CDR2 FQNEAQ come from the germline V gene (reference sequence). The DNA of the CDR3 is TGTGCCAGCAGTCATGTCTCCGGGACAGCTTCCTACGAGCAGTACTTC. Its protein product is CASSHVSGTASYEQYF.

The gene calls are TRBV5-6 and TRBJ2-7; D is uncertain. The CDR3 runs to 11 residues. With 4 bases removed from V and 7 bases from J, the gap between germline ends came to 9 bases. Looked up from germline, CDR1 is SGHDT and CDR2 is YYEEEE. CDR3 nucleotide sequence: TGTGCCAGCAGCACCCTGAAGGAGCAGTACTTC. Translation gives CASSTLKEQYF.

A few counts support this clonotype. The chain uses TRBV20-1 and TRBJ1-5; 9 nucleotides match TRBD1. V shed 0 bases and J 4 bases; nucleotides not matched to a gene: 4. The CDR3 runs to 15 residues. Germline CDR1 reads DFQATT; CDR2 reads SNEGSKA (reference sequence). For the CDR3, the DNA is TGCAGTGCTAGAGAGTTGACAGGGGGAAATCAGCCCCAGCATTTT. Translating gives CSARELTGGNQPQHF.

The rearrangement joins TRBV5-5 to TRBJ1-1; 7 bases are shared with TRBD1. Trimming removed 2 bases from V and 5 bases from J; junction bases left unmatched: 9. CDR3 length equals 15 residues. Germline V gene data show CDR1 as SGHKS and CDR2 as YYEKEE (reference sequence). The CDR3 nucleotides are TGTGCCAGCAGCTTTAGTAAGGGGGCTCGGACTGAAGCTTTCTTT. Translating it yields CASSFSKGARTEAFF.

This clonotype was seen a handful of times. The J gene is TRBJ2-7, the V gene TRBV5-8; D is ambiguous. The germline V gene encodes CDR1 SGHTS and CDR2 YDEGEE. This CDR3 comprises 14 residues. The V and J ends lost 1 base and 2 bases respectively, with 10 bases between them. The CDR3 DNA follows: TGTGCCAGCAGCTTGTCCTCCAGCACCTACGAGCAGTACTTC. The encoded protein is CASSLSSSTYEQYF.

This chain joins TRBV29-1 and TRBJ1-4, with D perhaps TRBD1 (6 bases). The CDR3 extends over 16 amino acids. Trimming cost V 7 bases and J 1 base, with 19 bases left between them. Germline CDR1 is SQVTM and CDR2 is ANQGSEA. Written as DNA, the CDR3 is TGCAGCGCTCGACGTGGGGGCGAAGGAACTAATGAAAAACTGTTTTTT. It specifies CSARRGGEGTNEKLFF.

The rearrangement uses TRBV7-2 and TRBJ2-3; perhaps TRBD1 as D (6 bases). Germline CDR1 is SGHTA and CDR2 is FQGNSA. V was pared by 7 bases and J by 2 bases, with 13 bases between. CDR3 length equals 14 residues. CDR3 nucleotide sequence: TGTGCCAGCAAACCGGGACAAGTCACAGATACGCAGTATTTT. This sequence encodes CASKPGQVTDTQYF.

The genes are TRBV11-2 and TRBJ2-1; the D gene is possibly TRBD1 (5 bases). This CDR3 contains 14 residues. The germline gives CDR1 SGHAT, CDR2 FQNNGV. The ends were cut back, 7 bases at V and 2 bases at J, with 12 bases in the middle. CDR3: CASTSAGTYNEQFF. CDR3 nucleotides: TGTGCCAGCACCTCCGCAGGGACCTACAATGAGCAGTTCTTC.

This chain joins TRBV14 and TRBJ1-1, with D maybe TRBD1 (5 bases). This CDR3 has 14 residues. The V and J ends lost 0 bases and 7 bases respectively, with 12 bases between them. Per germline, CDR1 SGHDN and CDR2 FVKESK. CDR3 loop: CASSQDLGGVEAFF. DNA of the CDR3: TGTGCCAGCAGCCAAGACCTGGGAGGGGTTGAAGCTTTCTTT.

The rearrangement joins TRBV5-1 to TRBJ2-1; TRBD1 agrees at 10 bases. Germline assignment: CDR1 SGHRS and CDR2 YFSETQ. Unmatched junction bases numbered 5, after V lost 1 base and J lost 7 bases. This CDR3 has 15 residues. CDR3 coding DNA: TGCGCCAGCAGCTTGATGGGGACAGGGGTAAATGAGCAGTTCTTC. It specifies CASSLMGTGVNEQFF.

The chain links TRBV4-1 to TRBJ2-3; D unclear. Trimming took 2 bases from V and 2 from J, leaving 8 bases between them. Per germline, CDR1 MGHRA and CDR2 YSYEKL. CDR3 length equals 14 residues. CDR3 residues: CASSQLGSTDTQYF. The CDR3 DNA reads TGCGCCAGCAGCCAACTTGGATCCACAGATACGCAGTATTTT.

With regard to this clonotype: One end of the junction fails to match germline, which may point to a read error. The CDR3: CSASTLPVTDTRYF. The CDR3 coding sequence is TGCAGTGCTAGTACCCTCCCGGTCACAGATACGCGGTATTTT. The V gene is TRBV20-1, the J gene TRBJ2-3; D gene ambiguous. The CDR3 length is 14 residues. Germline loops: CDR1 DFQATT, CDR2 SNEGSKA (reference sequence).

The rearrangement joins TRBV3-1 to TRBJ1-1; the D gene is possibly TRBD1 (6 bases). Trimming shortened V by 4 bases and J by 5 bases, and 14 bases separated the two germline ends. Germline V lookup: CDR1 LGHDT, CDR2 YNNKEL (reference sequence). CDR3 length: 14 residues. CDR3 bases: TGTGCCAGCAGCCGGATCAGGGGTGAGACTGAAGCTTTCTTT. Translated, it gives CASSRIRGETEAFF.